The rows below give T cell receptor beta chains drawn from one sample of a study of radiotherapy plus CTLA-4 blockade in lung cancer. TCRdb's table, derived via immunoSEQ multiplex PCR, lists solely in-frame clones and lacks some. The sample shows 40,000 to 55,000 clones, 75% to 90% of them seen only once. The sample here was peripheral blood, taken from a patient treated with radiotherapy plus ipilimumab. These TCRs come from a human donor with non-small cell lung cancer that progressed on radiotherapy plus ipilimumab. Some clones in this sample may be carry-over from other donors' samples. The CDR3 runs from the conserved cysteine through the conserved F or W. Fields, in order: J gene, clone size, D gene, V gene, CDR3 protein, CDR3 DNA. A D gene is named only where the DNA matches it firmly. Size tells how often a clone was seen (once, few, many) or the class of an expanded clone, and some rows leave it out.

>TRBJ2-1|.|TRBD1|TRBV27
CASSTRQGWSNEQFF
TGTGCCAGCAGTACGAGACAGGGTTGGAGCAATGAGCAGTTCTTC
>TRBJ1-2|.|.|TRBV4-2
CASSQTGSPNYGYTF
TGTGCCAGCAGCCAAACAGGGTCCCCTAACTATGGCTACACCTTC
>TRBJ1-1|.|TRBD1|TRBV5-1
CASRRQGRYTEAFF
TGCGCCAGCAGACGACAGGGGCGCTACACTGAAGCTTTCTTT
>TRBJ2-1|.|.|TRBV5-8
CASSYLEQFF
TGTGCCAGCAGCTACTTAGAGCAGTTCTTC
>TRBJ1-2|.|TRBD1|TRBV28
CASSLTGQVGYGYTF
TGTGCCAGCAGTCTTACCGGACAGGTGGGCTATGGCTACACCTTC
>TRBJ2-5|.|TRBD1|TRBV4-1
CASSQEGQEQETQYF
TGCGCCAGCAGCCAAGAAGGACAGGAACAAGAGACCCAGTACTTC
>TRBJ2-7|few|TRBD2|TRBV4-3
CASSQDGSGRDEQYF
TGCGCCAGCAGCCAAGATGGTAGCGGGAGGGACGAGCAGTACTTC
>TRBJ1-2|.|TRBD1|TRBV27
CASSSILRDSPFNYGYTF
TGTGCCAGCAGTTCAATTTTAAGGGACAGTCCCTTTAACTATGGCTACACCTTC
>TRBJ1-2|.|.|TRBV19
CASSITGHYGYTF
TGTGCCAGTAGTATTACAGGGCACTATGGCTACACCTTC
>TRBJ1-1|once|TRBD1|TRBV6-1
CASRTGTGAFKAFF
TGTGCCAGCAGAACCGGGACAGGAGCTTTTAAAGCTTTCTTT
>TRBJ2-2|.|.|TRBV30
CAWDRAGTGELFF
TGTGCCTGGGACAGAGCGGGCACCGGGGAGCTGTTTTTT
>TRBJ1-4|.|TRBD1|TRBV6-6
CASRNTPGQGNEKLFF
TGTGCCAGCAGAAACACACCGGGACAGGGAAATGAAAAACTGTTTTTT
>TRBJ1-2|.|.|TRBV27
CASSLRSGYGYTF
TGTGCCAGCAGTTTAAGGTCAGGCTATGGCTACACCTTC
>TRBJ1-2|.|TRBD1|TRBV29-1
CSAAGTGGGGYTF
TGCAGCGCCGCCGGTACAGGGGGCGGCGGCTACACCTTC
>TRBJ2-2|.|.|TRBV11-3
CASSARQYTGELFF
TGTGCCAGCAGCGCTCGACAGTACACCGGGGAGCTGTTTTTT
>TRBJ2-1|.|TRBD2|TRBV12-5
CASAPGTSGYNEQFF
TGTGCTAGTGCCCCTGGGACTAGCGGATACAATGAGCAGTTCTTC
>TRBJ2-7|.|.|TRBV27
CASSLLGHSSSYEQYF
TGTGCCAGCAGTTTATTGGGGCACTCTAGCTCCTACGAGCAGTACTTC
>TRBJ1-5|.|.|TRBV30
CAWSVSLYQPQHF
TGTGCCTGGAGTGTCTCCCTGTATCAGCCCCAGCATTTT
>TRBJ2-2|.|.|TRBV12-5
CASGNGPPGAGELFF
TGTGCTAGTGGTAATGGCCCCCCGGGGGCCGGGGAGCTGTTTTTT
>TRBJ2-1|.|TRBD2|TRBV28
CASSSGLAGVHEQFF
TGTGCCAGCAGTTCGGGACTAGCGGGGGTCCATGAGCAGTTCTTC
>TRBJ1-4|.|TRBD1|TRBV10-3
CAISEFSGTGNEKLFF
TGTGCCATCAGTGAATTCTCCGGGACAGGGAATGAAAAACTGTTTTTT